This T cell receptor (beta chain) originates from a study of CD8 T cells in ankylosing spondylitis. Regarding the study as a whole: Eight highly homologous variants formed a TCR beta motif that appeared characteristic of ankylosing spondylitis blood. The clones that were linked to disease were reported to be significantly enriched in matched synovial fluid samples from ankylosing spondylitis patients. Prior literature has documented some motif variants in synovial fluid and blood from reactive arthritis.

The length of the CDR3 is 14 residues. Trimming left V 6 bases short and J 7 bases short, with 21 bases between. The germline V gene has CDR1 DFQATT and CDR2 SNEGSKA (reference sequence). For TCR beta, libraries came from quantitative 5'-RACE with molecular barcodes. MiXCR, run by TCRdb on the 5' RACE reads, gives a single entry per CDR3 protein. The sample comprises about 750,000 distinct CDR3 sequences, under 20% of which are singletons, and around 20% rests with the top ten. As regards this clonotype: Its specificity is not known.

The clonotype comes from a male donor with ankylosing spondylitis. The rearrangement links TRBV20-1 to TRBJ1-2; D possibly corresponds to TRBD1 (6 bases). Sequencing used blood, either unsorted or a sorted T cell fraction (not recorded which). CDR3 amino acids: CSAETGRGWVGYTF. The CDR3 nucleotides read TGCAGTGCCGAAACCGGCAGGGGCTGGGTTGGCTACACCTTC.